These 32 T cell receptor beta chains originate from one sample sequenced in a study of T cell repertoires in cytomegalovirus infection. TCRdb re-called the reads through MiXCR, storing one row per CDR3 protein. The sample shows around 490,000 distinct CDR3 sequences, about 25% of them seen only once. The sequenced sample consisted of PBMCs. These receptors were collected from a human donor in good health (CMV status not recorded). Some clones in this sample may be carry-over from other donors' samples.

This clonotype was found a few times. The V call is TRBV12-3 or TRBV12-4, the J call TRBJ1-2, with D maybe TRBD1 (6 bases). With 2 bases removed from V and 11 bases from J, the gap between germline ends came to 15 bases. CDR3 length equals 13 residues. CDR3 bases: TGTGCCAGCAGTTTAACGGGGGGCCGGGAGTACACCTTC. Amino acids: CASSLTGGREYTF.

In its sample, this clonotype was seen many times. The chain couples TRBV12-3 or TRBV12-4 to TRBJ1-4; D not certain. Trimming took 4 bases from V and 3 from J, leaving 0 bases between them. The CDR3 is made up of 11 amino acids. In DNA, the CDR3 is TGTGCCAGCAGTTCTAATGAAAAACTGTTTTTT. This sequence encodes CASSSNEKLFF.

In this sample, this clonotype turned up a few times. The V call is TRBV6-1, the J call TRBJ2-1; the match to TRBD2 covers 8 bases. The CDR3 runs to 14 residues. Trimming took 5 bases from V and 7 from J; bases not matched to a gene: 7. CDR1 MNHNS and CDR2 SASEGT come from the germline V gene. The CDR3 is CASSKRTSPNEQFF. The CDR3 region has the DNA TGTGCCAGCAGTAAACGGACTAGCCCGAATGAGCAGTTCTTC.

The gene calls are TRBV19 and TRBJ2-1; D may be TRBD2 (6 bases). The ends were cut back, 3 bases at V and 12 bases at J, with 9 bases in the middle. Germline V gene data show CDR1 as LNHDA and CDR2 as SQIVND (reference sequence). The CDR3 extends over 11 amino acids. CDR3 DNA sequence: TGTGCCAGTAGTATCGGGGACTGGCAGTTCTTC. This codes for CASSIGDWQFF.

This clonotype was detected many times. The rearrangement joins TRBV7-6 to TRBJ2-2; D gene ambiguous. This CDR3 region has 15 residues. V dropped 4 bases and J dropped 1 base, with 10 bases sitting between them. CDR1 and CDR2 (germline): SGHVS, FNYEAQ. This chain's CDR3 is CASSSLAQNTGELFF. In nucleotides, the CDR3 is TGTGCCAGCAGCTCACTGGCACAGAACACCGGGGAGCTGTTTTTT.

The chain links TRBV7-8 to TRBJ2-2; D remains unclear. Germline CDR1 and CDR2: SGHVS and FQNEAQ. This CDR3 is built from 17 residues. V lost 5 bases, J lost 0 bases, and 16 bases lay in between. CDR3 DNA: TGTGCCAGCAGCGTGTATAGGGTGCTCGCGAACACCGGGGAGCTGTTTTTT. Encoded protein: CASSVYRVLANTGELFF.

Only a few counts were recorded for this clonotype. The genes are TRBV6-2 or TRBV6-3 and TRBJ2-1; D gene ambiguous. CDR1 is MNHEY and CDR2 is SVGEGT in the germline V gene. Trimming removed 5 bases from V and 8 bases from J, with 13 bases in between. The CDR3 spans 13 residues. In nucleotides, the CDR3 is TGTGCCAGCAGTCCGTCTCCCCCGCATGAGCAGTTCTTC. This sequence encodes CASSPSPPHEQFF.

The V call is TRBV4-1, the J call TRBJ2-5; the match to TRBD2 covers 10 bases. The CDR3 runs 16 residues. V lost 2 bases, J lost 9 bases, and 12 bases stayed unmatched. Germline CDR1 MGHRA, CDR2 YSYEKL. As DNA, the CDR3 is TGCGCCAGCAGCCAACCCAGGAGCGGGGGGGATCCGGCCCAGTACTTC. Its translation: CASSQPRSGGDPAQYF.

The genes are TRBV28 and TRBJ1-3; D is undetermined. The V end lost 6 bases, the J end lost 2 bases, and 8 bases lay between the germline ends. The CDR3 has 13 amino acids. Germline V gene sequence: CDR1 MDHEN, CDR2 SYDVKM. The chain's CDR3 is CASSLPAGNTIYF. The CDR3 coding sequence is TGTGCCAGCAGCCTTCCAGCTGGAAACACCATATATTTT.

CDR3 loop: CASGQGGTEAFF. CDR3 nucleotide sequence: TGTGCCAGCGGACAGGGGGGTACTGAAGCTTTCTTT. This sequence joins TRBV6-5 and TRBJ1-1; TRBD1 matches at 10 bases. Trimming cost V 8 bases and J 5 bases; bases outside gene matches: 2. CDR3 length equals 12 residues. CDR1 MNHEY and CDR2 SVGAGI come from the germline V gene.

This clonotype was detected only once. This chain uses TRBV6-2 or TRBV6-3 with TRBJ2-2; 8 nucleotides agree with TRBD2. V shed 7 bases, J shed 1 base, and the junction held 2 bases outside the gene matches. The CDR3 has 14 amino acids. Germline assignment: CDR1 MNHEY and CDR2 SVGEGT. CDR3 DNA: TGTGCCAGCAAGACTAGCGTGAACACCGGGGAGCTGTTTTTT. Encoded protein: CASKTSVNTGELFF.

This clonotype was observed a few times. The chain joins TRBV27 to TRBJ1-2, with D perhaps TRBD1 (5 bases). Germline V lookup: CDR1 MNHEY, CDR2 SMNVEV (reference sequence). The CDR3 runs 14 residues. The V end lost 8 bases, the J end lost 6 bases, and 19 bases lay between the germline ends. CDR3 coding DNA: TGTGCCAGCGGGGGGGAGACGGTCCATAATGGCTACACCTTC. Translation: CASGGETVHNGYTF.

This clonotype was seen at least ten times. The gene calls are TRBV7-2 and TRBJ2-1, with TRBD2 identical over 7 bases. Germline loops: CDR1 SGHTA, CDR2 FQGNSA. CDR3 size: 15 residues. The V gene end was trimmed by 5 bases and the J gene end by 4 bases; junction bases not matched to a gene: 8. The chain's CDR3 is CASSPRSGVYNEQFF. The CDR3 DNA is TGTGCCAGCAGCCCCCGAAGCGGGGTTTACAATGAGCAGTTCTTC.

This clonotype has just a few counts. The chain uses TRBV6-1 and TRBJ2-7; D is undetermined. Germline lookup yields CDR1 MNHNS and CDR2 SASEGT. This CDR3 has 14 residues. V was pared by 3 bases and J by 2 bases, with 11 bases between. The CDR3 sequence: CASSDGVMPYEQYF. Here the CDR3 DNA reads TGTGCCAGCAGTGATGGGGTTATGCCCTACGAGCAGTACTTC.

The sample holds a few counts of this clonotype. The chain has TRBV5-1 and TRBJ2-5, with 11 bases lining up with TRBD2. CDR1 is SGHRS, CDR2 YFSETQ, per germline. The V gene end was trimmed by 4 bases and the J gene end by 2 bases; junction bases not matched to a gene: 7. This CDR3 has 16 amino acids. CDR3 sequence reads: CASSRRLAGSQETQYF. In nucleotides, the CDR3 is TGCGCCAGCAGCCGGAGACTAGCGGGATCACAAGAGACCCAGTACTTC. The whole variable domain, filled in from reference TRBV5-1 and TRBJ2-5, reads KAGVTQTPRYLIKTRGQQVTLSCSPISGHRSVSWYQQTPGQGLQFLFEYFSETQRNKGNFPGRFSGRQFSNSRSEMNVSTLELGDSALYLCASSRRLAGSQETQYFGPGTRLLVL.

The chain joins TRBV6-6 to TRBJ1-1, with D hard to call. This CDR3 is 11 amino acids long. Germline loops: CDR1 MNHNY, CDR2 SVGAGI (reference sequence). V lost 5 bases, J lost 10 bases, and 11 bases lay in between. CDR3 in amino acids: CASSHTGAAFF. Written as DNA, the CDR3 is TGTGCCAGCAGTCACACGGGCGCAGCTTTCTTT.

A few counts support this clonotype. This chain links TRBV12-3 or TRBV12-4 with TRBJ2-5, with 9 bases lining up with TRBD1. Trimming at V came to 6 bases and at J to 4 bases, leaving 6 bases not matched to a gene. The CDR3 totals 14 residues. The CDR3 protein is CASRITGGGETQYF. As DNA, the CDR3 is TGTGCCAGCAGGATCACAGGGGGCGGAGAGACCCAGTACTTC.

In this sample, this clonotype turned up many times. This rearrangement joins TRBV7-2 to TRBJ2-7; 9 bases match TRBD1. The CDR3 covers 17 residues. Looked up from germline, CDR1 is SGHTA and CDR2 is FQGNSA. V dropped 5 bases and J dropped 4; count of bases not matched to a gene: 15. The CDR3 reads CASSPRPLDRGRYEQYF. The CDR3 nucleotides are TGTGCCAGCAGCCCCCGACCCCTGGACAGGGGAAGATACGAGCAGTACTTC.

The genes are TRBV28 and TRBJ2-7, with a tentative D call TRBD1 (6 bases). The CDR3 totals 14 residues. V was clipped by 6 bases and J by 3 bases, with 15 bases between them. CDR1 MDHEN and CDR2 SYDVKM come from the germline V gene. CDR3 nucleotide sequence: TGTGCCAGCAGACACCGGGACACCTTCTACGAGCAGTACTTC. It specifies CASRHRDTFYEQYF.

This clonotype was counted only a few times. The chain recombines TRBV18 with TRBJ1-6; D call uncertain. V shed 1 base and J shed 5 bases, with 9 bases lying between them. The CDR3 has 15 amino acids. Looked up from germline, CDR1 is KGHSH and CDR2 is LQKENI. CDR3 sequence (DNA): TGTGCCAGCTCACCACGGAGAACGGATAATTCACCCCTCCACTTT. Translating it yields CASSPRRTDNSPLHF.

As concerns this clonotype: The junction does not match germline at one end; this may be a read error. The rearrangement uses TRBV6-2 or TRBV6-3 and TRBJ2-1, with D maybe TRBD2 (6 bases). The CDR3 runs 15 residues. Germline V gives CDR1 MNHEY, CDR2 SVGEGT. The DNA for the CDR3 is TGTGCCAGCAGTCCCCGGGACGGGGGATTGAATGGGCAGTTCTTC. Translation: CASSPRDGGLNGQFF.

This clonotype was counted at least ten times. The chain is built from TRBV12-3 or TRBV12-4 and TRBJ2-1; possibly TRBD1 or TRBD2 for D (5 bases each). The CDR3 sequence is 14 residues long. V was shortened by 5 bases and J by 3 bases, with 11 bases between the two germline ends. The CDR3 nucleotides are TGTGCCAGCAGTCCTGGGACGGTCTACAATGAGCAGTTCTTC. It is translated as CASSPGTVYNEQFF.

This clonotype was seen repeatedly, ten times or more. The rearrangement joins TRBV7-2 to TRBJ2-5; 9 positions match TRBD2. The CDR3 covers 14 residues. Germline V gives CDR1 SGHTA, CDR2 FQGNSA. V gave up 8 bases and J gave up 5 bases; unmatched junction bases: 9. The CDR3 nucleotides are TGTGCCAGCCTCAGCGGGAGGCCCGGTGAGACCCAGTACTTC. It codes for CASLSGRPGETQYF.

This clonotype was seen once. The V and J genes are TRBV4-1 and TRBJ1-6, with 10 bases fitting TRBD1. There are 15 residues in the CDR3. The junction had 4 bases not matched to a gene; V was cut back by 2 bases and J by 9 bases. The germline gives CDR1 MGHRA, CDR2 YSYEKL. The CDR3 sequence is CASSQPRDRGSPLHF. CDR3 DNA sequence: TGCGCCAGCAGCCAACCCCGGGACAGGGGTTCACCCCTCCACTTT.

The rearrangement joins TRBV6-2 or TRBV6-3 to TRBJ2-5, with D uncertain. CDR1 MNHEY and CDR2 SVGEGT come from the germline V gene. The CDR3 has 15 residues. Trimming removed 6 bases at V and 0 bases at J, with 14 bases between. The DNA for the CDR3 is TGTGCCAGCAGCCCTCGGATTCCCAACCAAGAGACCCAGTACTTC. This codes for CASSPRIPNQETQYF.

The CDR3, as DNA: TGTGCCAGCAGCTTAGAAGGAAATGGCTACACCTTC. As protein: CASSLEGNGYTF. This chain connects TRBV11-2 to TRBJ1-2; D remains ambiguous. The germline V gene encodes CDR1 SGHAT and CDR2 FQNNGV. There are 12 residues in the CDR3. The V and J ends lost 0 bases and 6 bases respectively, with 5 bases between them.

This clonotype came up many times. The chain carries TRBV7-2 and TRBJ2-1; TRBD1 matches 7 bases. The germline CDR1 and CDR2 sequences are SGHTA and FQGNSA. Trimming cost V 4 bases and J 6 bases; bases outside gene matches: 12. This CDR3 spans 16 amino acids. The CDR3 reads CASSSQPGQLVNEQFF. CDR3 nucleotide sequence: TGTGCCAGCAGCTCCCAACCGGGACAGCTCGTCAATGAGCAGTTCTTC.

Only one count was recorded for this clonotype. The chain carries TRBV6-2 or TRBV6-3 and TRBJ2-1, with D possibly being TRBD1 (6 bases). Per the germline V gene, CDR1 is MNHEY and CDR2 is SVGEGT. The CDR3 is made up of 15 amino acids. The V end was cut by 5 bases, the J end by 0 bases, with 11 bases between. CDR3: CASSDRISSYNEQFF. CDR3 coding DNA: TGTGCCAGCAGTGACAGGATTAGCTCCTACAATGAGCAGTTCTTC.

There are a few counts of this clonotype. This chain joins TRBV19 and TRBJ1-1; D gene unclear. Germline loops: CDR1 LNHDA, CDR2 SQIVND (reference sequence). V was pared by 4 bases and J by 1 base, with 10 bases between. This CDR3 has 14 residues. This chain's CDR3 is CASSSYVRNTEAFF. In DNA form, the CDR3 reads TGTGCCAGTAGTAGCTATGTGAGGAACACTGAAGCTTTCTTT.

The CDR3 bases are TGTGCCAGCAGCCGAATGAGGGGAACAGTTCCCTACTCTGGGGCCAACGTCCTGACTTTC. Translating it yields CASSRMRGTVPYSGANVLTF. This sequence joins TRBV3-1 and TRBJ2-6; the D gene could be TRBD1 or TRBD2 (5 bases each). V was shortened by 4 bases and J by 0 bases, with 22 bases between the two germline ends. Germline V gene data show CDR1 as LGHDT and CDR2 as YNNKEL (reference sequence). This CDR3 region has 20 residues. Full variable domain (outside the CDR3, taken from reference TRBV3-1 and TRBJ2-6): DTAVSQTPKYLVTQMGNDKSIKCEQNLGHDTMYWYKQDSKKFLKIMFSYNNKELIINETVPNRFSPKSPDKAHLNLHINSLELGDSAVYFCASSRMRGTVPYSGANVLTFGAGSRLTVL.

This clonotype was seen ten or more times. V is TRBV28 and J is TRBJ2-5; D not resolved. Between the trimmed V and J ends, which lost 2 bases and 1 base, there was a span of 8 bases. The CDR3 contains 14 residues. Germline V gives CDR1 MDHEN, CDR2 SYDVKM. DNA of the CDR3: TGTGCCAGCAGTTTAGGTCGGCCCCAAGAGACCCAGTACTTC. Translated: CASSLGRPQETQYF.

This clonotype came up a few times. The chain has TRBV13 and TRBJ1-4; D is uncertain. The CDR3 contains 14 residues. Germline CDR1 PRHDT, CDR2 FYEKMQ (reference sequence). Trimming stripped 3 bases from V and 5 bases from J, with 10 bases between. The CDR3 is CASSFGRRNEKLFF. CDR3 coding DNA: TGTGCCAGCAGCTTTGGACGGAGAAATGAAAAACTGTTTTTT.